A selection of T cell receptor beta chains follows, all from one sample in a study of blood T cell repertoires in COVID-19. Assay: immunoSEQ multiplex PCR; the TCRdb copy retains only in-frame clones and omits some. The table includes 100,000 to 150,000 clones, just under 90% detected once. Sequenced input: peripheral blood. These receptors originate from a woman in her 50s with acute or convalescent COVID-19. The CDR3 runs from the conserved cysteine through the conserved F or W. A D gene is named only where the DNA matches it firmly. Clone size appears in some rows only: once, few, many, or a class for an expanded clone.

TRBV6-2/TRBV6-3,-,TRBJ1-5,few,TGTGCCAGCAGTTTTTCGACACTCCAGCCCCAGCATTTT,CASSFSTLQPQHF
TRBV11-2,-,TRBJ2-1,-,TGTGCCAGCAGAATAGGGGGGGGGCGGAATGAGCAGTTCTTC,CASRIGGGRNEQFF
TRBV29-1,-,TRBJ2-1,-,TGCAGCGTTGAAGTAGCCAGTGAGGAGCAGTTCTTC,CSVEVASEEQFF
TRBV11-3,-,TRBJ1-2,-,TGTGCCAGCAGGGGGATCAAGGGGACAAACAGAAACGGTGGCTACACCTTC,CASRGIKGTNRNGGYTF
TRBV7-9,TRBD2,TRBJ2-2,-,TGTGCCAGCAGCTTCGGACTAGCGAGCAGCACCGGGGAGCTGTTTTTT,CASSFGLASSTGELFF
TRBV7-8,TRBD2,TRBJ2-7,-,TGTGCCAGCAGCTTACCTAGCGGGAGGGGCTACGAGCAGTACTTC,CASSLPSGRGYEQYF
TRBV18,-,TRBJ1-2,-,TGTGCCAGCTCACCACCTGTGGAGAACTATGGCTACACCTTC,CASSPPVENYGYTF
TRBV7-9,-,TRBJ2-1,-,TGTGCCAGCAGCTTCCAGGGGAATGAGCAGTTCTTC,CASSFQGNEQFF
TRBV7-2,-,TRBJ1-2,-,TGTGCCAGCAGCTTGGAATGGAGGTTCGGCTACACCTTC,CASSLEWRFGYTF
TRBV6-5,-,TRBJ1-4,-,TGTGCCAGCAGGACAGGTTTTACTAATGAAAAACTGTTTTTT,CASRTGFTNEKLFF
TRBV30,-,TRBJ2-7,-,TGTGCCTGGAGTGGCGTCTCAGGGGCTTCGGAGCAGTACTTC,CAWSGVSGASEQYF
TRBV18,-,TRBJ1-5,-,TGTGCCAGCTCACCGGGGGGAGATCAGCCCCAGCATTTT,CASSPGGDQPQHF
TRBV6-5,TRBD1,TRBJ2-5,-,TGTGCCAGCAGGGACAGGGTAGAGACCCAGTACTTC,CASRDRVETQYF
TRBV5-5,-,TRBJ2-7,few,TGTGCCAGCAGCTATACAGGGAGCACCTACGAGCAGTACTTC,CASSYTGSTYEQYF
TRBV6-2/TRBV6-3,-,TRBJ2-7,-,TGTGCCAGCAGTGTTACAGCCTACGAGCAGTACTTC,CASSVTAYEQYF
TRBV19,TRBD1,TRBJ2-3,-,TGTGCCAGTAGTAGAACCTCAGGGGGCAACACAGATACGCAGTATTTT,CASSRTSGGNTDTQYF